This T cell receptor (beta chain) was recovered during a study of T cell repertoires in cytomegalovirus infection. Study-wide context: Shared public TCR beta signatures pointed to both CMV infection and a matching HLA type.

TCRdb fed the reads into MiXCR, producing one record per CDR3 protein. The sample holds a few hundred thousand distinct CDR3 sequences, 15% to 20% seen once. The table lists this clonotype with many counts. The sample taken for sequencing was PBMCs. The clonotype originates from a human donor in good health (CMV status not recorded). Some clones in this sample may be carry-over from other donors' samples.

The chain's CDR3 is CASTRSAGASTDTQYF. CDR3 DNA sequence: TGTGCCAGCACCCGAAGTGCGGGGGCGAGCACAGATACGCAGTATTTT. The chain recombines TRBV7-9 with TRBJ2-3; D is perhaps TRBD2 (7 bases). Germline V gene lookup returns CDR1 SEHNR and CDR2 FQNEAQ (reference sequence). The CDR3 runs to 16 residues. V was trimmed by 7 bases and J by 0 bases, leaving 17 bases between them.